This TCR beta chain stems from a study of blood T cell repertoires in COVID-19. This clone occurred once. The assay was immunoSEQ multiplex PCR, and TCRdb's table has in-frame clones only and misses some. The data show about 160,000 clones, 81% seen once. In germline, CDR1 is ENHRY, CDR2 SYGVKD. The CDR3 loop spans 17 amino acids. V was pared by 6 bases and J by 1 base, with 4 bases of the junction left unmatched. The specimen sequenced was peripheral blood. The chain couples TRBV10-3 to TRBJ2-6; 12 bases fit TRBD1. This receptor was obtained from a human donor in a cohort sampled during active COVID-19. The CDR3 bases are TGTGCCATCAGCTCGGGACAGGGGGCGTCTGGGGCCAACGTCCTGACTTTC. This encodes CAISSGQGASGANVLTF.